The 11 T cell receptor beta chains in this list originate from one sample, sequenced in a study of response to subunit inactivated influenza vaccine. TCRdb reanalysed the RT-PCR reads using MiXCR and keeps one entry per CDR3 protein. The sample contains around 710,000 distinct CDR3 sequences, 11% to 15% of which appear only once. The sample consisted of PBMCs from blood, taken approximately 15 days before vaccination. The receptors originated from a man aged 50-60 years who received an inactivated influenza vaccine.

This clonotype was observed many times. The gene calls are TRBV24-1 and TRBJ2-1, with D possibly matching TRBD1 (6 bases). The CDR3 consists of 14 residues. Trimming left V 5 bases short and J 4 bases short, with 11 bases between. Germline V lookup: CDR1 KGHDR, CDR2 SFDVKD. CDR3 nucleotide sequence: TGTGCCACCAGTGCCCCAGGGGAATACAATGAGCAGTTCTTC. As protein: CATSAPGEYNEQFF.

This clonotype was seen only a few times. V and J are TRBV2 and TRBJ1-1, with a weak D call TRBD1 (5 bases). Deletions cut 4 bases from V and 0 bases from J, with 18 bases between. Looked up from germline, CDR1 is SNHLY and CDR2 is FYNNEI. There are 17 residues in the CDR3. This chain's CDR3 is CASSGGRMPPMNTEAFF. As DNA, the CDR3 is TGTGCCAGCAGTGGGGGGAGGATGCCTCCTATGAACACTGAAGCTTTCTTT.

This clonotype showed up just a few times. The V call is TRBV7-9, the J call TRBJ2-1, with a weak D call TRBD2 (6 bases). Per the germline V gene, CDR1 is SEHNR and CDR2 is FQNEAQ (reference sequence). The ends were cut back, 7 bases at V and 5 bases at J, with 18 bases in the middle. This CDR3 comprises 15 residues. DNA for the CDR3: TGTGCCAGCATCTCGGTGAGGGACTTAAACAATGAGCAGTTCTTC. Translation: CASISVRDLNNEQFF.

The rearrangement links TRBV28 to TRBJ2-7, with 9 bases matching TRBD1. Looked up from germline, CDR1 is MDHEN and CDR2 is SYDVKM. The junction had 17 bases not matched to a gene; V was cut back by 3 bases and J by 2 bases. This CDR3 is built from 19 residues. CDR3 in DNA: TGTGCCAGCAGTTTCCCTCTCTCGGCCCGGGACAGGGAAACCTACGAGCAGTACTTC. Amino acid sequence: CASSFPLSARDRETYEQYF. Looking up the rest from reference TRBV28 and TRBJ2-7 gives the full variable domain: DVKVTQSSRYLVKRTGEKVFLECVQDMDHENMFWYRQDPGLGLRLIYFSYDVKMKEKGDIPEGYSVSREKKERFSLILESASTNQTSMYLCASSFPLSARDRETYEQYFGPGTRLTVT.

The rearrangement uses TRBV20-1 and TRBJ2-7; 9 bases fit TRBD2. J lost 2 bases, V lost 7 bases, and 9 bases had no gene match. Per the germline V gene, CDR1 is DFQATT and CDR2 is SNEGSKA (reference sequence). The CDR3 is 14 amino acids. The CDR3 DNA reads TGCAGTGTAACGGGACTAGCCGTCGCCTACGAGCAGTACTTC. Translation: CSVTGLAVAYEQYF.

V gene TRBV28 combines with J gene TRBJ2-1; tentative D call: TRBD1 (6 bases). This CDR3 has 16 amino acids. Germline CDR1 MDHEN, CDR2 SYDVKM. Trimming cost V 6 bases and J 4 bases, with 19 bases left between them. The CDR3 DNA sequence: TGTGCCAGCAGCCGTACCGGACTCCAGGGGTACAATGAGCAGTTCTTC. This sequence encodes CASSRTGLQGYNEQFF. The whole variable domain, filled in from reference TRBV28 and TRBJ2-1, reads DVKVTQSSRYLVKRTGEKVFLECVQDMDHENMFWYRQDPGLGLRLIYFSYDVKMKEKGDIPEGYSVSREKKERFSLILESASTNQTSMYLCASSRTGLQGYNEQFFGPGTRLTVL.

This clonotype was counted between two and nine times. The CDR3 DNA follows: TGCAGTGCTAGGCCGGCTACTAGGGTGAGGGGCACAGATACGCAGTATTTT. Translation gives CSARPATRVRGTDTQYF. The chain has TRBV20-1 and TRBJ2-3; D might be TRBD2 (5 bases). The length of the CDR3 is 17 residues. Germline V gene sequence: CDR1 DFQATT, CDR2 SNEGSKA (reference sequence). V was cut by 3 bases and J by 1 base, with 20 bases left in between.

The sample holds a few counts of this clonotype. The chain has TRBV20-1 and TRBJ2-2; 10 bases are a match to TRBD2. J was trimmed by 7 bases and V by 2 bases; bases with no gene match: 16. Germline V gives CDR1 DFQATT, CDR2 SNEGSKA (reference sequence). The CDR3 spans 18 residues. The CDR3 is CSARLAGAERGSVGELFF. For the CDR3, the DNA is TGCAGTGCTAGACTAGCGGGAGCAGAGAGAGGGTCAGTCGGGGAGCTGTTTTTT.

This clonotype was seen more than once but under ten times. This chain joins TRBV6-2 or TRBV6-3 and TRBJ2-3; D is ambiguous. Between the trimmed V and J ends, which lost 10 bases and 5 bases, there was a span of 19 bases. Looked up from germline, CDR1 is MNHEY and CDR2 is SVGEGT. This CDR3 contains 14 residues. This chain's CDR3 is CATSGPPGEDTQYF. The CDR3 coding sequence is TGTGCCACCTCCGGTCCCCCGGGCGAAGATACGCAGTATTTT.

There are a few counts of this clonotype. The CDR3 sequence is CASSLVVGIHGYTF. DNA of the CDR3: TGCGCCAGCAGCTTGGTGGTCGGAATCCATGGCTACACCTTC. The chain uses TRBV5-1 and TRBJ1-2; D remains unclear. V lost 0 bases and J 6 bases, leaving 12 bases between the germline ends. Germline CDR1 reads SGHRS; CDR2 reads YFSETQ. The CDR3 length is 14 residues.

The CDR3 here is CAISGGLAGGGYNEQFF. The CDR3 region has the DNA TGTGCCATCAGTGGGGGACTAGCGGGAGGAGGCTACAATGAGCAGTTCTTC. The chain joins TRBV10-3 to TRBJ2-1, with 15 bases identical to TRBD2. The CDR3 length is 17 residues. V shed 4 bases, J shed 3 bases, and the junction held 4 bases outside the gene matches. The germline V gene encodes CDR1 ENHRY and CDR2 SYGVKD.